This passage covers 8 T cell receptor beta chains from one sample sequenced in a study of a mutant IDH1 vaccine in newly diagnosed glioma. Time point defined: week 47, end of study. Mutant IDH1 20-mer peptide, at 300 ug, made up each vaccine dose, with topical imiquimod. TCRdb's table, derived via immunoSEQ multiplex PCR, lists solely in-frame clones and lacks some. The sample gives tens of thousands of clones, approximately 82% of which show up once; around a sixth is in the top ten. Their target antigens are unknown. Sequences were derived from PBMCs, sampled from a glioma patient whose treatment included an IDH1 peptide vaccine. The source of these receptors is a man between 18 and 29 years old with glioma. Some clones in this sample may be carry-over from other donors' samples.

V is TRBV7-2 and J is TRBJ1-1, with D possibly matching TRBD1 (6 bases). CDR3 length equals 14 residues. Germline V gene sequence: CDR1 SGHTA, CDR2 FQGNSA. Trimming left V 8 bases short and J 5 bases short, with 18 bases between. The CDR3 DNA reads TGTGCCAGCGCCTCACAGGGAAGGCGGACTGAAGCTTTCTTT. Translated, it gives CASASQGRRTEAFF.

This clone is a singleton in its sample. CDR3 DNA sequence: TGTGCCAGCAGTGAAGCGCGACAGGGAAACGAGCAGTTCTTC. Amino acids: CASSEARQGNEQFF. The rearrangement links TRBV6-1 to TRBJ2-1; 7 bases line up with TRBD1. This CDR3 comprises 14 residues. CDR1 MNHNS and CDR2 SASEGT come from the germline V gene. The V and J ends lost 0 bases and 10 bases, in that order; junction bases with no gene match: 6.

The chain has TRBV27 and TRBJ2-7; perhaps TRBD2 as D (6 bases). The germline CDR1 and CDR2 sequences are MNHEY and SMNVEV (reference sequence). The V end was cut by 2 bases, the J end by 2 bases, with 13 bases between. This CDR3 region has 15 residues. The CDR3 DNA reads as TGTGCCAGCAGTTTAACGGGGACTCAGCCCTACGAGCAGTACTTC. Its protein product is CASSLTGTQPYEQYF.

J is TRBJ2-6 and V is TRBV5-1; TRBD2 matches at 8 bases. V was pared by 4 bases and J by 2 bases, with 2 bases of the junction left unmatched. The CDR3 has 15 residues. Germline V gives CDR1 SGHRS, CDR2 YFSETQ. CDR3 sequence: CASSREGAGANVLTF. The CDR3 DNA is TGCGCCAGCAGCCGGGAGGGGGCTGGGGCCAACGTCCTGACTTTC.

The chain is built from TRBV6-5 and TRBJ1-2; D unclear. Trimming took off 0 bases at V and 4 bases at J, with 12 bases between the two ends. The CDR3 extends over 15 amino acids. Germline CDR1 is MNHEY and CDR2 is SVGAGI. The CDR3 is CASSYSEVSVYGYTF. DNA of the CDR3: TGTGCCAGCAGTTACTCGGAGGTGTCGGTCTATGGCTACACCTTC.

The rearrangement uses TRBV30 and TRBJ2-1; D unresolved. Germline values: CDR1 GTSNPN, CDR2 SVGIG (reference sequence). The CDR3 loop spans 12 amino acids. V was shortened by 3 bases and J by 4 bases, with 7 bases between the two germline ends. DNA of the CDR3: TGTGCCTGGAGCCGGGTGTACAATGAGCAGTTCTTC. Translating it yields CAWSRVYNEQFF.

The chain joins TRBV11-2 to TRBJ1-2; D not certain. CDR1 is SGHAT and CDR2 is FQNNGV in the germline V gene. V was pared by 1 base and J by 4 bases, with 4 bases between. The CDR3 covers 12 residues. The CDR3 DNA reads as TGTGCCAGCAGCTTAGGCAGCTATGGCTACACCTTC. This sequence encodes CASSLGSYGYTF. Full variable domain (missing parts from reference TRBV11-2 and TRBJ1-2): EAGVAQSPRYKIIEKRQSVAFWCNPISGHATLYWYQQILGQGPKLLIQFQNNGVVDDSQLPKDRFSAERLKGVDSTLKIQPAKLEDSAVYLCASSLGSYGYTFGSGTRLTVV.

With regard to this clone: One end of the junction does not line up with germline, which may come from a read error. The gene calls are TRBV2 and TRBJ2-2, with 14 bases lining up with TRBD2. The CDR3 runs 17 residues. Looked up from germline, CDR1 is SNHLY and CDR2 is FYNNEI. CDR3: CASSEGTSGGNTGELFF. The DNA for the CDR3 is TGTGCCAGCAGCGAAGGGACTAGCGGGGGGAACACCGGGGAGCTGTTTTTT.